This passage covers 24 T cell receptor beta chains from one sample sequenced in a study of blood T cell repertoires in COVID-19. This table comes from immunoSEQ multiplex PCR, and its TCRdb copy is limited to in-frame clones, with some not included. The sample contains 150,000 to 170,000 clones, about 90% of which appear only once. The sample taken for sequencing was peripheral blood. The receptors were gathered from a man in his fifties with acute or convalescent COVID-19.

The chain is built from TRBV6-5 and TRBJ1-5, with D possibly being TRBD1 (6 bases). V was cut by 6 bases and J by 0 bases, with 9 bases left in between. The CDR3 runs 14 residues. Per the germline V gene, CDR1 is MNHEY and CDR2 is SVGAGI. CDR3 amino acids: CASSQQGSNQPQHF. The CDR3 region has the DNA TGTGCCAGCAGCCAACAGGGTAGCAATCAGCCCCAGCATTTT.

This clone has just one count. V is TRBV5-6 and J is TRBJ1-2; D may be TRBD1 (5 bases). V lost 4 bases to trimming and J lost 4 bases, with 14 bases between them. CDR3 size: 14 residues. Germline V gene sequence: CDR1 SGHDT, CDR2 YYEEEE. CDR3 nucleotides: TGTGCCAGCAGCCCAGGGTTACAAGGCTATGGCTACACCTTC. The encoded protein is CASSPGLQGYGYTF.

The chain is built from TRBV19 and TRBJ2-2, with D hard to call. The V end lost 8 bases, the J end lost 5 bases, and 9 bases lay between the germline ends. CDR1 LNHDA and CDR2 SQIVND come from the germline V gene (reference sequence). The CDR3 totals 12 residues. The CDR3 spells CASHLRTGELFF. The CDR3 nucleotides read TGTGCCAGTCATCTCAGGACCGGGGAGCTGTTTTTT.

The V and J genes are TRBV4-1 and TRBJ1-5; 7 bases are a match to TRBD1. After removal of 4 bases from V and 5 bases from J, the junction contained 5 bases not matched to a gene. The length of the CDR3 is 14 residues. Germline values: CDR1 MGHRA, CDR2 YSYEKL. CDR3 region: CASSPRQGDQPQHF. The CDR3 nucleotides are TGCGCCAGCAGCCCAAGACAGGGTGATCAGCCCCAGCATTTT.

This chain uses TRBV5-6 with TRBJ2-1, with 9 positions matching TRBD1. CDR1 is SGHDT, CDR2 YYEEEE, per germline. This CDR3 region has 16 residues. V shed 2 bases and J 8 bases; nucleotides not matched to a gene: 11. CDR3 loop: CASSFRQGVNLDEQFF. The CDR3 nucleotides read TGTGCCAGCAGCTTTAGACAGGGGGTCAACTTGGATGAGCAGTTCTTC.

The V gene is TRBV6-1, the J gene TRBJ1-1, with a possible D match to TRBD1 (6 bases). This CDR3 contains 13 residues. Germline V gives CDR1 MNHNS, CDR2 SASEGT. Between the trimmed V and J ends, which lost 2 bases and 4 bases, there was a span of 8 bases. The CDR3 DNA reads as TGTGCCAGCAGTGAAACAGGGAGCACTGAAGCTTTCTTT. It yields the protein CASSETGSTEAFF.

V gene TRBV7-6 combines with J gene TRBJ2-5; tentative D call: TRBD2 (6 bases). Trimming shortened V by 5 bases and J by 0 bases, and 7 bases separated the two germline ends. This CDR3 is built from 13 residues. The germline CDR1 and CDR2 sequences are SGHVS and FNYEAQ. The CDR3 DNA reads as TGTGCCAGCAGCCCGGGGGACCAAGAGACCCAGTACTTC. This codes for CASSPGDQETQYF.

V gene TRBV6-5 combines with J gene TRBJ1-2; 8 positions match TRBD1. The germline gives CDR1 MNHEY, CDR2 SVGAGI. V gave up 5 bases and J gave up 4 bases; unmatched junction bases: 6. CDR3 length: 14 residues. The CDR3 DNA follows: TGTGCCAGCAGTCGACAGGGGTTATCCTATGGCTACACCTTC. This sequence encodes CASSRQGLSYGYTF.

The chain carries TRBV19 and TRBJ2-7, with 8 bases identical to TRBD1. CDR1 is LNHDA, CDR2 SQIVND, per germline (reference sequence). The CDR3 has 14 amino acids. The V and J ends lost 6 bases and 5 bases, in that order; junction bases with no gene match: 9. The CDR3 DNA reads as TGTGCCAGTAGCGTGGACAGGGAAGTCGACGAGCAGTACTTC. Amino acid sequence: CASSVDREVDEQYF.

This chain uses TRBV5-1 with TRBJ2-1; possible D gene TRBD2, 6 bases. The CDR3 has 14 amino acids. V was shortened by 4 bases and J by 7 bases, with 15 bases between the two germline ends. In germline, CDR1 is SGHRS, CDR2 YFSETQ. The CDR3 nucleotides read TGCGCCAGCAGCCAAGGGGACTTCGGGAATGAGCAGTTCTTC. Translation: CASSQGDFGNEQFF. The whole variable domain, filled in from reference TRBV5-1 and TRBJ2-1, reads KAGVTQTPRYLIKTRGQQVTLSCSPISGHRSVSWYQQTPGQGLQFLFEYFSETQRNKGNFPGRFSGRQFSNSRSEMNVSTLELGDSALYLCASSQGDFGNEQFFGPGTRLTVL.

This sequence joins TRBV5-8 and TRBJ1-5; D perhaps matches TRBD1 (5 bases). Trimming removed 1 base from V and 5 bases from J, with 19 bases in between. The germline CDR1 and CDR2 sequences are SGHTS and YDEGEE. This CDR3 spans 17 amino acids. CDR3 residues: CASSLYVSYGGYQPQHF. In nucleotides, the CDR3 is TGTGCCAGCAGCTTGTATGTATCGTACGGGGGATATCAGCCCCAGCATTTT. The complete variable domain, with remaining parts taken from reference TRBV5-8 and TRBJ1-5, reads EAGVTQSPTHLIKTRGQQATLRCSPISGHTSVYWYQQALGLGLQFLLWYDEGEERNRGNFPPRFSGRQFPNYSSELNVNALELEDSALYLCASSLYVSYGGYQPQHFGDGTRLSIL.

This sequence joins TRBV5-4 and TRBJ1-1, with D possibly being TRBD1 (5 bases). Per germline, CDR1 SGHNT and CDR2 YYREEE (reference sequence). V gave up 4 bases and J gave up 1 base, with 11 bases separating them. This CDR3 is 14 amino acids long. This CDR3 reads CASSRGGRNTEAFF. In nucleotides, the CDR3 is TGTGCCAGCAGCAGGGGAGGCAGGAACACTGAAGCTTTCTTT.

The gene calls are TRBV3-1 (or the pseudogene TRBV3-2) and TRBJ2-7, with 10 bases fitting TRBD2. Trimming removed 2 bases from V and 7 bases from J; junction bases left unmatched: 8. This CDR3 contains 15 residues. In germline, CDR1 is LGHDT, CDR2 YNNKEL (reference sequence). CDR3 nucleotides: TGTGCCAGCAGCCAACTAAGCGGGAGGGCCCAGGAGCAGTACTTC. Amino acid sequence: CASSQLSGRAQEQYF.

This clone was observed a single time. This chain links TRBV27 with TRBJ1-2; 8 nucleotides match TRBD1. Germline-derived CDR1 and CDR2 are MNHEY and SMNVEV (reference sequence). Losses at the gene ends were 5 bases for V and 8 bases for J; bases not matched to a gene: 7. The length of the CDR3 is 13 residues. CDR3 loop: CASSLGTGVGYTF. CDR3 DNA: TGTGCCAGCAGTCTCGGGACAGGAGTAGGCTACACCTTC.

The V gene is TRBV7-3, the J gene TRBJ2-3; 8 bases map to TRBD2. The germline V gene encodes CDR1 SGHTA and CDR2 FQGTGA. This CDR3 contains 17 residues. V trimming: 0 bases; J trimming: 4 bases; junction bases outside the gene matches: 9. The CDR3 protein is CASSLTVAGGISDTQYF. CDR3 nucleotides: TGTGCCAGCAGCTTAACGGTGGCGGGGGGTATCTCAGATACGCAGTATTTT.

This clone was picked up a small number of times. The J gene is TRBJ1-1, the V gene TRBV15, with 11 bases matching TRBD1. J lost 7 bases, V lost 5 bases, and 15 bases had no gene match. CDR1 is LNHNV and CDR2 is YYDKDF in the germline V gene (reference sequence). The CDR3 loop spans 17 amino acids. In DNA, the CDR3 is TGTGCCACCAGCTCCTCGATTCTCCGGGACAGGGGGAGTGAAGCTTTCTTT. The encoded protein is CATSSSILRDRGSEAFF.

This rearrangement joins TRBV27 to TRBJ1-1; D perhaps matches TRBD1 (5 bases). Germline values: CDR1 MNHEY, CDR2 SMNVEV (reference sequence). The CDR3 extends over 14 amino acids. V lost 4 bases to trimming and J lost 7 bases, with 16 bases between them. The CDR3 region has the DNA TGTGCCAGCAGTTCCACCCTGGGGCCTAATGAAGCTTTCTTT. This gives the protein CASSSTLGPNEAFF.

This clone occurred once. The CDR3 region is CASATSANTGELFF. CDR3 sequence (DNA): TGTGCCAGCGCCACTAGCGCGAACACCGGGGAGCTGTTTTTT. The chain is built from TRBV7-3 and TRBJ2-2; 7 bases map to TRBD2. The CDR3 is 14 residues long. Germline V gene lookup returns CDR1 SGHTA and CDR2 FQGTGA. With 8 bases clipped from V and 0 bases from J, the junction kept 3 bases outside the gene matches. Variable domain in full (rest from reference TRBV7-3 and TRBJ2-2): GAGVSQTPSNKVTEKGKYVELRCDPISGHTALYWYRQSLGQGPEFLIYFQGTGAADDSGLPNDRFFAVRPEGSVSTLKIQRTERGDSAVYLCASATSANTGELFFGEGSRLTVL.

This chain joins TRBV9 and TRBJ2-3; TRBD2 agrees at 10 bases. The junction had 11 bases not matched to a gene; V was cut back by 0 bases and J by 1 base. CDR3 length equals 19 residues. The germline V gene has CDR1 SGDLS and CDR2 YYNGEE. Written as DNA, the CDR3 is TGTGCCAGCAGCGTAGCTACAGCGGGGGGGCGGGCCCGCACAGATACGCAGTATTTT. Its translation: CASSVATAGGRARTDTQYF.

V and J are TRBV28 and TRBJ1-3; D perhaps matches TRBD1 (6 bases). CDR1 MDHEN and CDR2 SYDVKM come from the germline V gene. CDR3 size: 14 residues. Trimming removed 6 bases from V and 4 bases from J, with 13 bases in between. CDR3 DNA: TGTGCCAGCAGGGTGACAGGTCGGGGAAACACCATATATTTT. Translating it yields CASRVTGRGNTIYF.

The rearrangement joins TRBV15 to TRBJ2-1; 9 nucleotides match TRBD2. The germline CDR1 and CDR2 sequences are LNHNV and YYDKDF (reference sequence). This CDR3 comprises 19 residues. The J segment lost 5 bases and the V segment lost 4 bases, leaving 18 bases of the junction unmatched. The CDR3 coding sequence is TGTGCCACCAGCACTCCCTCCCCCTTAGCGGGAGCGGTCCACAATGAGCAGTTCTTC. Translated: CATSTPSPLAGAVHNEQFF.

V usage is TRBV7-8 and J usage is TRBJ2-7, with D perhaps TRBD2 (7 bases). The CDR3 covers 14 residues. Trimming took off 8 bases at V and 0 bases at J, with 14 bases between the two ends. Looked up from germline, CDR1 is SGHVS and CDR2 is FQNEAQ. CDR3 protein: CASGGGRNSYEQYF. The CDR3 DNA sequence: TGTGCCAGCGGGGGGGGGCGCAACTCCTACGAGCAGTACTTC.

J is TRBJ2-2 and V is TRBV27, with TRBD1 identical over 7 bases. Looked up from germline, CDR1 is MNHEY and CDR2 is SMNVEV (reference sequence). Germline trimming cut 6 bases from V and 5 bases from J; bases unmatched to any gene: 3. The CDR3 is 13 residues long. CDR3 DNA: TGTGCCAGCAGGCCGACAGGGACCGGGGAGCTGTTTTTT. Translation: CASRPTGTGELFF.

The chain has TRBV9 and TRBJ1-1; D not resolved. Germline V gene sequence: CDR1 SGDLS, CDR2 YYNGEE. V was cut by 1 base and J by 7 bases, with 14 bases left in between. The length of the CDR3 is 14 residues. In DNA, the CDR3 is TGTGCCAGCAGCGTAAATTCAGGCCTCGGTGAAGCTTTCTTT. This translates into CASSVNSGLGEAFF.